These T cell receptor beta chains were read from a single sample in a study of T cell changes during pregnancy in multiple sclerosis. Some clones are missing from TCRdb's copy, which holds only in-frame ones; the method was immunoSEQ multiplex PCR. The table records roughly 110,000 clones, 85% to 95% of them present only once. The sequences come from peripheral blood, collected in the third trimester of pregnancy. These receptors all come from a female donor in good health, enrolled as a control in a pregnancy study. CDR3s include the opening cysteine and the closing phenylalanine or tryptophan. The D gene is left open where the match is weak. Not every row has a clone size; where given, it reads once, few, many or a size class.

clone size: -; J gene: TRBJ1-1; V gene: TRBV18; D gene: -; CDR3 protein: CASSPERQGTEAFF; CDR3 DNA: TGTGCCAGCTCACCAGAAAGGCAGGGGACTGAAGCTTTCTTT
clone size: -; J gene: TRBJ1-1; V gene: TRBV10-3; D gene: -; CDR3 protein: CAISAGPADTEAFF; CDR3 DNA: TGTGCCATCAGCGCGGGCCCCGCAGACACTGAAGCTTTCTTT
clone size: once; J gene: TRBJ1-2; V gene: TRBV25-1; D gene: -; CDR3 protein: CASSDQGKGSYGYTF; CDR3 DNA: TGTGCCAGCAGTGACCAGGGAAAGGGTAGCTATGGCTACACCTTC
clone size: -; J gene: TRBJ1-1; V gene: TRBV19; D gene: -; CDR3 protein: CASSTRTEGLAEAFF; CDR3 DNA: TGTGCCAGTAGTACTCGGACAGAGGGGTTAGCTGAAGCTTTCTTT
clone size: -; J gene: TRBJ1-1; V gene: TRBV7-9; D gene: -; CDR3 protein: CASSPHRVTEAFF; CDR3 DNA: TGTGCCAGCAGCCCTCACAGGGTGACTGAAGCTTTCTTT
clone size: -; J gene: TRBJ2-3; V gene: TRBV5-6; D gene: TRBD2; CDR3 protein: CASSSGTSISTDTQYF; CDR3 DNA: TGTGCCAGCAGCAGCGGGACTAGCATTAGCACAGATACGCAGTATTTT
clone size: -; J gene: TRBJ2-3; V gene: TRBV7-9; D gene: TRBD2; CDR3 protein: CASSLGSGGTDTQYF; CDR3 DNA: TGTGCCAGCAGCTTAGGTAGCGGGGGCACAGATACGCAGTATTTT
clone size: -; J gene: TRBJ2-7; V gene: TRBV2; D gene: -; CDR3 protein: CASSEGRREQYF; CDR3 DNA: TGTGCCAGCAGTGAAGGGAGGAGGGAGCAGTACTTC
clone size: -; J gene: TRBJ1-2; V gene: TRBV7-8; D gene: TRBD1; CDR3 protein: CASSLDRINGYTF; CDR3 DNA: TGTGCCAGCAGCCTGGACAGGATTAATGGCTACACCTTC
clone size: -; J gene: TRBJ1-2; V gene: TRBV9; D gene: -; CDR3 protein: CASSVGQGTVIYGYTF; CDR3 DNA: TGTGCCAGCAGCGTAGGTCAGGGGACCGTAATCTATGGCTACACCTTC
clone size: -; J gene: TRBJ1-4; V gene: TRBV7-3; D gene: -; CDR3 protein: CASSLTGSGDNEKLFF; CDR3 DNA: TGTGCCAGCAGCTTAACGGGTTCCGGAGATAATGAAAAACTGTTTTTT
clone size: -; J gene: TRBJ2-7; V gene: TRBV11-3; D gene: -; CDR3 protein: CASSLGSNYEQYF; CDR3 DNA: TGTGCCAGCAGCTTAGGGAGCAACTACGAGCAGTACTTC